This entry lists 26 T cell receptor beta chains sequenced from one sample in a study of blood T cell repertoires in COVID-19. The assay was immunoSEQ multiplex PCR, and TCRdb's table has in-frame clones only and misses some. The data contain more than 85,000 clones, about four fifths of them singletons. The sequencing sample was made of peripheral blood. The source is a man between 65 and 85 years old with acute or convalescent COVID-19.

V and J are TRBV5-1 and TRBJ1-6; D perhaps matches TRBD1 (5 bases). The CDR3 consists of 13 residues. Trimming pared 3 bases from V and 10 bases from J, leaving 11 bases between. Germline CDR1 and CDR2: SGHRS and YFSETQ. The CDR3 nucleotides are TGCGCCAGCAGCTCAGACGGGGGATCACCCCTCCACTTT. Translated: CASSSDGGSPLHF.

The CDR3 nucleotides read TGTGCCAGCAGCTTAGACACGAGAAACACCATATATTTT. Residues: CASSLDTRNTIYF. The gene calls are TRBV7-2 and TRBJ1-3; D unresolved. This CDR3 has 13 residues. Germline V CDR1 and CDR2: SGHTA, FQGNSA. V was shortened by 1 base and J by 5 bases, with 6 bases between the two germline ends.

The gene calls are TRBV5-1 and TRBJ1-2; no definite D call. Germline V CDR1 and CDR2: SGHRS, YFSETQ. V dropped 0 bases and J dropped 4 bases, with 19 bases sitting between them. The CDR3 extends over 17 amino acids. In DNA, the CDR3 is TGCGCCAGCAGCTTGGTAGTGCCGGCGGCTGGGAGCTATGGCTACACCTTC. This sequence encodes CASSLVVPAAGSYGYTF.

This clone was counted between two and nine times. The V call is TRBV10-2, the J call TRBJ2-5; TRBD1 matches at 7 bases. Germline V gene data show CDR1 as WSHSY and CDR2 as SAAADI. The CDR3 is made up of 15 amino acids. V was clipped by 4 bases and J by 6 bases; unmatched bases: 11. The CDR3 DNA reads as TGCGCCAGCAGTGGAAGGGGCAGGGGGTCGCAGACCCAGTACTTC. This encodes CASSGRGRGSQTQYF.

This clone was observed a handful of times. Here the CDR3 reads CASTSLSAENYGGYTF. The CDR3 bases are TGTGCCAGCACCTCCCTGAGCGCAGAGAACTACGGGGGCTACACCTTC. The chain carries TRBV28 and TRBJ1-2; D gene unclear. CDR1 is MDHEN, CDR2 SYDVKM, per germline. Trimming left V 7 bases short and J 8 bases short, with 26 bases between. The CDR3 extends over 16 amino acids.

The chain recombines TRBV11-3 with TRBJ2-1; 7 bases line up with TRBD2. Germline lookup yields CDR1 SGHNT and CDR2 YENEEA. The CDR3 is 15 residues long. V shed 5 bases, J shed 1 base, and the junction held 5 bases outside the gene matches. CDR3 loop: CASSVSGLSYNEQFF. CDR3 nucleotides: TGTGCCAGCAGCGTTAGCGGGCTATCCTACAATGAGCAGTTCTTC.

The chain combines TRBV5-4 with TRBJ1-4, with 7 bases matching TRBD1. Germline V gene lookup returns CDR1 SGHNT and CDR2 YYREEE (reference sequence). The V and J ends lost 4 bases and 8 bases, in that order; junction bases with no gene match: 8. The CDR3 has 14 amino acids. Here the CDR3 DNA reads TGTGCCAGCAGCCCACAGGGGTCTAGCGAAAAACTGTTTTTT. Its translation: CASSPQGSSEKLFF.

There are many counts of this clone. This CDR3 reads CASSRGDSEVSYNEQFF. CDR3 in DNA: TGTGCCAGCAGCCGGGGGGATAGCGAAGTCTCCTACAATGAGCAGTTCTTC. This chain connects TRBV3-1 (or the pseudogene TRBV3-2) to TRBJ2-1; D perhaps matches TRBD2 (6 bases). Looked up from germline, CDR1 is LGHDT and CDR2 is YNNKEL (reference sequence). Trimming pared 4 bases from V and 0 bases from J, leaving 16 bases between. The CDR3 has 17 amino acids.

With regard to this clone: One end of the junction varies from germline; a read error may be responsible. V gene TRBV11-3 combines with J gene TRBJ2-3, with D possibly TRBD1 on 5 matching bases. Germline V gene sequence: CDR1 SGHNT, CDR2 YENEEA. CDR3 length: 13 residues. The CDR3 sequence is CASSPSRQLPPHF. The CDR3, as DNA: TGTGCCAGCAGCCCCTCAAGACAGTTACCCCCGCATTTT.

The chain recombines TRBV3-1 (or the pseudogene TRBV3-2) with TRBJ2-5; no firm D call. Trimming removed 2 bases from V and 5 bases from J, with 9 bases in between. Germline values: CDR1 LGHDT, CDR2 YNNKEL (reference sequence). The CDR3 length is 13 residues. DNA for the CDR3: TGTGCCAGCAGCCAAAGTCGGTCCGAGACCCAGTACTTC. Translating it yields CASSQSRSETQYF.

The chain uses TRBV4-2 and TRBJ2-5, with D perhaps TRBD2 (5 bases). Per germline, CDR1 LGHNA and CDR2 YNFKEQ. Deletions cut 1 base from V and 4 bases from J, with 16 bases between. The CDR3 length is 16 residues. The CDR3 DNA sequence: TGTGCCAGCAGCCAAGTTACAACACAAGGAGGAGAGACCCAGTACTTC. Protein product: CASSQVTTQGGETQYF.

In nucleotides, the CDR3 is TGTGCCAGCACGTGGGGAAGCGGGACAGGGTTTGGGCAGCCCCAGCATTTT. Translated: CASTWGSGTGFGQPQHF. V and J are TRBV2 and TRBJ1-5; 9 positions match TRBD1. With V trimmed by 7 bases and J by 7 bases, 17 bases remained unmatched. The CDR3 consists of 17 residues. Germline-derived CDR1 and CDR2 are SNHLY and FYNNEI.

The CDR3 reads CASSSQGKAEAFF. The CDR3 DNA reads TGTGCCAGCAGTAGCCAGGGGAAGGCTGAAGCTTTCTTT. The chain joins TRBV6-2 or TRBV6-3 to TRBJ1-1; D might be TRBD1 (6 bases). Germline V lookup: CDR1 MNHEY, CDR2 SVGEGT. The CDR3 has 13 amino acids. V lost 5 bases, J lost 6 bases, and 13 bases lay in between.

The V gene is TRBV6-6, the J gene TRBJ2-2; D perhaps matches TRBD2 (5 bases). Trimming removed 4 bases from V and 6 bases from J, with 12 bases in between. In germline, CDR1 is MNHNY, CDR2 SVGAGI (reference sequence). This CDR3 comprises 14 residues. The CDR3 sequence: CASSLLLVPGELFF. CDR3 nucleotides: TGTGCCAGCAGTTTACTACTAGTCCCCGGGGAGCTGTTTTTT.

The chain joins TRBV2 to TRBJ2-7, with D possibly being TRBD1 (6 bases). The CDR3 covers 14 residues. V lost 8 bases, J lost 2 bases, and 16 bases lay in between. Germline V lookup: CDR1 SNHLY, CDR2 FYNNEI. The CDR3 loop reads CASAMSRGPYEQYF. In DNA, the CDR3 is TGTGCCAGCGCCATGAGCAGGGGACCCTACGAGCAGTACTTC.

The J gene is TRBJ2-3, the V gene TRBV19, with 10 bases aligning to TRBD1. The V segment lost 4 bases and the J segment 3 bases; nucleotides outside the gene matches: 1. The CDR3 is 14 amino acids. Germline V CDR1 and CDR2: LNHDA, SQIVND (reference sequence). This CDR3 reads CASSKDRGTDTQYF. The CDR3 DNA reads as TGTGCCAGTAGTAAGGACAGGGGGACAGATACGCAGTATTTT.

This clone has more than one count but fewer than ten. The chain joins TRBV24-1 to TRBJ2-1, with 7 bases identical to TRBD2. Germline trimming cut 2 bases from V and 0 bases from J; bases unmatched to any gene: 6. This CDR3 comprises 17 residues. Germline-derived CDR1 and CDR2 are KGHDR and SFDVKD. The CDR3 here is CATSDWGGASSYNEQFF. CDR3 DNA: TGTGCCACCAGTGATTGGGGAGGGGCCAGCTCCTACAATGAGCAGTTCTTC.

The V and J genes are TRBV28 and TRBJ2-3; 7 bases fit TRBD1. The CDR3 loop spans 16 amino acids. Germline V gene sequence: CDR1 MDHEN, CDR2 SYDVKM. After removal of 7 bases from V and 3 bases from J, the junction contained 13 bases not matched to a gene. The CDR3 nucleotides read TGTGCCAGCACCTCTCTCACGGGCAGGGGGACAGATACGCAGTATTTT. Amino acids: CASTSLTGRGTDTQYF.

The J gene is TRBJ2-5, the V gene TRBV5-4; 7 bases map to TRBD1. V shed 3 bases and J 5 bases; nucleotides not matched to a gene: 4. CDR1 SGHNT and CDR2 YYREEE come from the germline V gene (reference sequence). CDR3 length: 13 amino acids. In nucleotides, the CDR3 is TGTGCCAGCAGCTCCACAGGGGAGGAGACCCAGTACTTC. Translation gives CASSSTGEETQYF.

This clone ranks as large. This chain joins TRBV4-1 and TRBJ1-5, with D unresolved. Per germline, CDR1 MGHRA and CDR2 YSYEKL. Trimming shortened V by 2 bases and J by 6 bases, and 8 bases separated the two germline ends. The CDR3 has 13 residues. The CDR3 loop reads CASSQLSSQPQHF. In DNA form, the CDR3 reads TGCGCCAGCAGCCAACTGAGTAGTCAGCCCCAGCATTTT.

This clone was counted many times. The chain carries TRBV27 and TRBJ2-7; 7 bases are a match to TRBD2. The CDR3 is made up of 14 amino acids. J gave up 6 bases and V 4 bases, and 9 bases lay outside the gene matches. Germline loops: CDR1 MNHEY, CDR2 SMNVEV (reference sequence). This CDR3 reads CASSSSAGVTEQYF. The CDR3 nucleotides are TGTGCCAGCAGTTCCTCGGCGGGAGTAACCGAGCAGTACTTC.

Comment on this clone: A junction boundary mismatches the germline segment, possibly from a read error. CDR3 amino acids: CARRTGRTDTQYF. The DNA for the CDR3 is TGTGCCCGGAGGACAGGGAGGACAGATACGCAGTATTTT. The chain is built from TRBV30 and TRBJ2-3; 8 nucleotides line up with TRBD1. This CDR3 is 13 amino acids long. Germline CDR1 reads GTSNPN; CDR2 reads SVGIG (reference sequence).

This sequence joins TRBV9 and TRBJ1-3; D is uncertain. The V end was cut by 0 bases, the J end by 0 bases, with 7 bases between. The CDR3 is 15 amino acids. CDR1 is SGDLS, CDR2 YYNGEE, per germline. CDR3 in amino acids: CASSVGHFSGNTIYF. DNA of the CDR3: TGTGCCAGCAGCGTAGGACACTTCTCTGGAAACACCATATATTTT.

This chain uses TRBV24-1 with TRBJ1-5; D call uncertain. Germline-derived CDR1 and CDR2 are KGHDR and SFDVKD. The CDR3 spans 15 residues. Deletions cut 4 bases from V and 4 bases from J, with 13 bases between. In DNA, the CDR3 is TGTGCCACCAGTGAAGCTGGACGGGAGAATCAGCCCCAGCATTTT. Amino acid sequence: CATSEAGRENQPQHF.

This chain links TRBV3-1 (or the pseudogene TRBV3-2) with TRBJ1-6, with TRBD1 matching over 7 bases. Germline CDR1 LGHDT, CDR2 YNNKEL (reference sequence). V shed 2 bases and J 7 bases; nucleotides not matched to a gene: 8. The CDR3 consists of 16 residues. The CDR3, as DNA: TGTGCCAGCAGCCAACCTACAGGGGTGGGAAATTCACCCCTCCACTTT. This codes for CASSQPTGVGNSPLHF.

The sample holds a few counts of this clone. The chain employs TRBV4-2 and TRBJ1-5; 11 positions match TRBD1. Looked up from germline, CDR1 is LGHNA and CDR2 is YNFKEQ. Trimming took 0 bases from V and 14 from J; bases not matched to a gene: 6. This CDR3 comprises 14 residues. CDR3 sequence (DNA): TGTGCCAGCAGCCAAGATGGGGACAGGGGGAAGAAGCATTTT. It codes for CASSQDGDRGKKHF.